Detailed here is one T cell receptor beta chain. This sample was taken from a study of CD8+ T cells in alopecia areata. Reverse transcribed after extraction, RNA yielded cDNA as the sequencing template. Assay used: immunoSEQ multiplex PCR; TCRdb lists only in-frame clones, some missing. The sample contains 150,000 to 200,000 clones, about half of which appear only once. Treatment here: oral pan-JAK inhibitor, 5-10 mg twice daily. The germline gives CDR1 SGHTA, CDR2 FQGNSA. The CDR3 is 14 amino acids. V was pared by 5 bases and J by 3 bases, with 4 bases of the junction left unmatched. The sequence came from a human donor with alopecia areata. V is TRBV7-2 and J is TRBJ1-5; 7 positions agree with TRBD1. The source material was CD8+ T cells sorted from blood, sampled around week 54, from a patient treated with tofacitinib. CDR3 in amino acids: CASSPGQDNQPQHF. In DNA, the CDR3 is TGTGCCAGCAGCCCCGGACAGGACAATCAGCCCCAGCATTTT. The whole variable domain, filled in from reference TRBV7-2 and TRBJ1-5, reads GAGVSQSPSNKVTEKGKDVELRCDPISGHTALYWYRQSLGQGLEFLIYFQGNSAPDKSGLPSDRFSAERTGGSVSTLTIQRTQQEDSAVYLCASSPGQDNQPQHFGDGTRLSIL.